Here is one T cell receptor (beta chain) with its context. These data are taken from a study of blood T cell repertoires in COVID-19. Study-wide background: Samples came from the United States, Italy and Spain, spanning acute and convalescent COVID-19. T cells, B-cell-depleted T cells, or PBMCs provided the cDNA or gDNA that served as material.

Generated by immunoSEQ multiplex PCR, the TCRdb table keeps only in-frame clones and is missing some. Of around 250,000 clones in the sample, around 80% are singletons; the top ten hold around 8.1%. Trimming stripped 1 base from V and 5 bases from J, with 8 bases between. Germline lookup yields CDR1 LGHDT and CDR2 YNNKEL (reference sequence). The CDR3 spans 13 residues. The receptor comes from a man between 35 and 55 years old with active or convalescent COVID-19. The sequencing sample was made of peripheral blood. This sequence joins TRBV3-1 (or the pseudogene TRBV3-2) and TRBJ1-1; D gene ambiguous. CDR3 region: CASSQGGQTEAFF. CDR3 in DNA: TGTGCCAGCAGCCAAGGTGGGCAGACTGAAGCTTTCTTT.